This TCR beta chain is drawn from a study of blood T cell repertoires in COVID-19. Study summary: Both acute and convalescent COVID-19 samples were obtained from the United States, Italy and Spain. The cDNA or gDNA used as material had been derived from T cells, B-cell-depleted T cells, or PBMCs.

Trimming took 5 bases from V and 6 from J; bases not matched to a gene: 17. The CDR3 covers 18 residues. The germline V gene encodes CDR1 WNHNN and CDR2 SYGVQD (reference sequence). Per the original methods: Reference gene primer amplification gave nucleated cell count estimates. Assay used: immunoSEQ multiplex PCR; TCRdb lists only in-frame clones, some missing. V, J and clone size derive from that table, while D and trimming were established from the DNA sequence. The sample consists of fewer than 250,000 clones, 75% to 90% of them appearing once. V is TRBV10-1 and J is TRBJ2-3; the match to TRBD2 covers 10 bases. The receptor comes from a man aged 30-40 years with acute or convalescent COVID-19. The sequenced material came from peripheral blood. The CDR3 sequence: CASSPATGVAGGGDTQYF. In nucleotides, the CDR3 is TGCGCCAGCAGTCCCGCCACCGGGGTAGCGGGAGGAGGCGATACGCAGTATTTT.